The 10 T cell receptor beta chains below come from one sample, sequenced in a study of blood T cell repertoires in COVID-19. Sequencing used immunoSEQ multiplex PCR; TCRdb keeps in-frame clones, though not all of them. The sample has approximately 100,000 clones; roughly 87% are singletons. Sample: peripheral blood. These receptor sequences come from a woman over 75 with active COVID-19.

The chain recombines TRBV9 with TRBJ2-3; D gene ambiguous. V lost 0 bases and J 1 base, leaving 6 bases between the germline ends. Per germline, CDR1 SGDLS and CDR2 YYNGEE. The CDR3 extends over 14 amino acids. Written as DNA, the CDR3 is TGTGCCAGCAGCGTAGCTCCCGGCACAGATACGCAGTATTTT. Its translation is CASSVAPGTDTQYF.

This chain connects TRBV18 to TRBJ2-5, with TRBD2 as a possible D gene (5 bases). This CDR3 is built from 15 residues. CDR1 is KGHSH and CDR2 is LQKENI in the germline V gene. With 3 bases removed from V and 6 bases from J, the gap between germline ends came to 17 bases. The CDR3 DNA follows: TGTGCCAGCTCACCGAGAGGAGGCGGCCATCAGACCCAGTACTTC. Its translation: CASSPRGGGHQTQYF.

The V gene is TRBV19, the J gene TRBJ2-7, with 10 bases identical to TRBD2. CDR1 and CDR2 (germline): LNHDA, SQIVND (reference sequence). V lost 7 bases, J lost 3 bases, and 6 bases stayed unmatched. The CDR3 runs to 14 residues. Written as DNA, the CDR3 is TGTGCCAGTAAGCTAGCGGGAGACTTCTACGAGCAGTACTTC. Its translation is CASKLAGDFYEQYF.

This chain uses TRBV3-1 (or the pseudogene TRBV3-2) with TRBJ2-3; D remains unclear. The CDR3 loop spans 13 amino acids. Trimming pared 1 base from V and 1 base from J, leaving 3 bases between. Per germline, CDR1 LGHDT and CDR2 YNNKEL (reference sequence). CDR3 residues: CASSQAGTDTQYF. The CDR3 DNA follows: TGTGCCAGCAGCCAAGCCGGCACAGATACGCAGTATTTT.

The rearrangement links TRBV29-1 to TRBJ2-1; D is possibly TRBD2 (5 bases). V was cut by 3 bases and J by 9 bases, with 15 bases left in between. The CDR3 loop spans 13 amino acids. Germline CDR1 is SQVTM and CDR2 is ANQGSEA. CDR3 DNA: TGCAGCGTTGATTTAACGAGGGCCGGTGAGCAGTTCTTC. Residues: CSVDLTRAGEQFF.

The chain recombines TRBV29-1 with TRBJ2-7; TRBD2 agrees at 16 bases. V was clipped by 0 bases and J by 4 bases; unmatched bases: 9. The CDR3 spans 18 residues. Looked up from germline, CDR1 is SQVTM and CDR2 is ANQGSEA. CDR3 nucleotide sequence: TGCAGCGTTGAAGACCCCGGGACTAGCGGGAGGGAGGTATACGAGCAGTACTTC. This sequence encodes CSVEDPGTSGREVYEQYF.

This chain links TRBV28 with TRBJ2-1, with 7 bases aligning to TRBD1. The CDR3 runs to 13 residues. Losses at the gene ends were 5 bases for V and 12 bases for J; bases not matched to a gene: 10. The germline V gene has CDR1 MDHEN and CDR2 SYDVKM. CDR3: CASSRGDRSPQFF. The CDR3 DNA is TGTGCCAGCAGTCGAGGGGACAGATCCCCGCAGTTCTTC.

This chain links TRBV7-8 with TRBJ1-1; 8 positions agree with TRBD1. The length of the CDR3 is 15 residues. The J segment lost 1 base and the V segment lost 3 bases, leaving 4 bases of the junction unmatched. CDR1 is SGHVS, CDR2 FQNEAQ, per germline. CDR3 protein: CASSFYRGGNTEAFF. Here the CDR3 DNA reads TGTGCCAGCAGCTTCTACAGGGGGGGGAACACTGAAGCTTTCTTT.

In nucleotides, the CDR3 is TGTGCCAGCAGCTTACGCCGGGGACTAGCGGGATTAACCGGGGAGCTGTTTTTT. It translates to CASSLRRGLAGLTGELFF. V and J are TRBV7-3 and TRBJ2-2; TRBD2 aligns across 13 bases. There are 18 residues in the CDR3. Germline V lookup: CDR1 SGHTA, CDR2 FQGTGA. J lost 5 bases, V lost 2 bases, and 8 bases had no gene match.

The chain links TRBV9 to TRBJ1-1, with a weak D call TRBD1 (5 bases). Trimming cost V 1 base and J 1 base, with 14 bases left between them. Germline V gene lookup returns CDR1 SGDLS and CDR2 YYNGEE. The CDR3 consists of 16 residues. Here the CDR3 reads CASSVRGSDGNTEAFF. In nucleotides, the CDR3 is TGTGCCAGCAGCGTAAGGGGTTCCGATGGGAACACTGAAGCTTTCTTT.